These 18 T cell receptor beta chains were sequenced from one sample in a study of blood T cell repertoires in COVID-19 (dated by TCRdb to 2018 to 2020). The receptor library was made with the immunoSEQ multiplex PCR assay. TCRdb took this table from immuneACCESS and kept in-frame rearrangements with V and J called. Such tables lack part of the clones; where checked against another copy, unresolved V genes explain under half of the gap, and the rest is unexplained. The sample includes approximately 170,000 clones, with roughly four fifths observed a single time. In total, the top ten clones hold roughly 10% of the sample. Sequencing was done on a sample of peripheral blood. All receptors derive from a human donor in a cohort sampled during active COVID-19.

The CDR3 spells CASSGQGNSPLHF. The DNA of the CDR3 is TGTGCCAGCTCAGGGCAGGGGAATTCACCCCTCCACTTT. This chain uses TRBV18 with TRBJ1-6; TRBD1 might be the D (6 bases). This CDR3 contains 13 residues. V gave up 5 bases and J gave up 7 bases, with 9 bases separating them. The germline gives CDR1 KGHSH, CDR2 LQKENI.

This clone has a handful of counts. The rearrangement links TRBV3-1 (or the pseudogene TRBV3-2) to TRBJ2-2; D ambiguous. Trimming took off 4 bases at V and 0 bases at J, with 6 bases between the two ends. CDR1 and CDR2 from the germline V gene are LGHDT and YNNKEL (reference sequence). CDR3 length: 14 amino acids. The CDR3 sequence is CASSRNSNTGELFF. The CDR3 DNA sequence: TGTGCCAGCAGCCGCAACTCGAACACCGGGGAGCTGTTTTTT.

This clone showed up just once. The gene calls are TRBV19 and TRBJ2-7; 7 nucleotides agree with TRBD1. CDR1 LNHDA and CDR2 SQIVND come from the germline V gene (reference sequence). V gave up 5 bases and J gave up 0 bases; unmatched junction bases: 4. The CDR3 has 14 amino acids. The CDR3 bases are TGTGCCAGTAGTCGGACAGGTAGCTCCTACGAGCAGTACTTC. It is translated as CASSRTGSSYEQYF.

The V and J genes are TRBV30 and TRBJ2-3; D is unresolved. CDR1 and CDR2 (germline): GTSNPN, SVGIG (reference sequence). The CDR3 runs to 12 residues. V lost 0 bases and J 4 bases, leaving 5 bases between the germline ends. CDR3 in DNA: TGTGCCTGGAGTGTCGCGGCAGATACGCAGTATTTT. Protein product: CAWSVAADTQYF.

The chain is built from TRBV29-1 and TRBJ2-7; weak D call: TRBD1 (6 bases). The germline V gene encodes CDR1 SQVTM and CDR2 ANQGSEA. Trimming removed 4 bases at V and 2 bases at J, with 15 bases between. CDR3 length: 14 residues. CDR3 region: CSVVGAEGTYEQYF. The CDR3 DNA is TGCAGCGTTGTGGGGGCCGAGGGTACCTACGAGCAGTACTTC.

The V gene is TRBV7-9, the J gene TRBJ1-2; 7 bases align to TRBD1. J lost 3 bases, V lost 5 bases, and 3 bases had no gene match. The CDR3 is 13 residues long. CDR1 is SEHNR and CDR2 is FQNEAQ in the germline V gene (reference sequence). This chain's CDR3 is CASSRQGDYGYTF. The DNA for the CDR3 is TGTGCCAGCAGCCGACAGGGAGACTATGGCTACACCTTC.

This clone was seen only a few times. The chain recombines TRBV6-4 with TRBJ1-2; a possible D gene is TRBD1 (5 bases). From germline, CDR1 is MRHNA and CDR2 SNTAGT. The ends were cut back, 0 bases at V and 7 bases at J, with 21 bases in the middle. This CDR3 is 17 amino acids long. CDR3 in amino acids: CASSDSSGGSGIVGYTF. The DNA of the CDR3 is TGTGCCAGCAGTGACTCGTCCGGGGGGTCAGGGATTGTTGGCTACACCTTC.

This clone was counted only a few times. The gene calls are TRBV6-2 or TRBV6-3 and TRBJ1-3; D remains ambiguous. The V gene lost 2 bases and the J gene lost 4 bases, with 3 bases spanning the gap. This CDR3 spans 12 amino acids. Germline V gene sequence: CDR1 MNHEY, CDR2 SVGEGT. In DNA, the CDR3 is TGTGCCAGCAGTTACAGCGGAAACACCATATATTTT. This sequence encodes CASSYSGNTIYF.

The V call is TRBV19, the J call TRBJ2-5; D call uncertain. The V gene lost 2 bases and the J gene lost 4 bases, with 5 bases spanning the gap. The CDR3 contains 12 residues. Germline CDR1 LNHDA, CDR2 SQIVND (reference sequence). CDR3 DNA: TGTGCCAGTAGTATAAACGGAGAGACCCAGTACTTC. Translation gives CASSINGETQYF.

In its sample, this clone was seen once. Here the CDR3 reads CASSPVGASSYNEQFF. Here the CDR3 DNA reads TGTGCCAGCAGTCCCGTGGGAGCAAGCTCCTACAATGAGCAGTTCTTC. The chain couples TRBV2 to TRBJ2-1, with D possibly matching TRBD2 (5 bases). V lost 5 bases, J lost 0 bases, and 14 bases lay in between. CDR1 and CDR2 from the germline V gene are SNHLY and FYNNEI. The CDR3 has 16 residues. Based on the CDR3 plus reference TRBV2 and TRBJ2-1, the full variable domain is EPEVTQTPSHQVTQMGQEVILRCVPISNHLYFYWYRQILGQKVEFLVSFYNNEISEKSEIFDDQFSVERPDGSNFTLKIRSTKLEDSAMYFCASSPVGASSYNEQFFGPGTRLTVL.

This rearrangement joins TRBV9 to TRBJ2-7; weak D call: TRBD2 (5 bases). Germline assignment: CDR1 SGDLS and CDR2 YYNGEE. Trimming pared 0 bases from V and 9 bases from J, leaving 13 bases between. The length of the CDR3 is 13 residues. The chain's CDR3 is CASSVDEGSRQYF. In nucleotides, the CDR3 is TGTGCCAGCAGCGTAGACGAGGGAAGTCGGCAGTACTTC.

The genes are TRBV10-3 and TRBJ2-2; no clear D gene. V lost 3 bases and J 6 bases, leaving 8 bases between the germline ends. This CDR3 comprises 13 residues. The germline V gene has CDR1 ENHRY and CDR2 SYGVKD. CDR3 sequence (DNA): TGTGCCATCAGTGATACTGACTCCGGGGAGCTGTTTTTT. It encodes CAISDTDSGELFF.

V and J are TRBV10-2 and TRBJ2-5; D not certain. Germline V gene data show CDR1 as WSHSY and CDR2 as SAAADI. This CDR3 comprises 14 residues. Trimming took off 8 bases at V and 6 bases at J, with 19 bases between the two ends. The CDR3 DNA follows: TGCGCCAGCGTAACAGACCCGGTGAGCCAGACCCAGTACTTC. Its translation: CASVTDPVSQTQYF.

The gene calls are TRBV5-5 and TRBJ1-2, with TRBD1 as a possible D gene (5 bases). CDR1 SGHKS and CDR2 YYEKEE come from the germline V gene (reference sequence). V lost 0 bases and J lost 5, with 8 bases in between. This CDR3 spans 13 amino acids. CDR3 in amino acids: CASSLEGRYGYTF. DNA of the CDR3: TGTGCCAGCAGCTTGGAGGGGCGGTATGGCTACACCTTC.

CDR3 sequence reads: CAIMLGGRGQPQHF. The CDR3 DNA follows: TGTGCCATCATGCTCGGGGGAAGGGGCCAGCCCCAGCATTTT. The rearrangement links TRBV28 to TRBJ1-5; D perhaps matches TRBD1 (5 bases). From germline, CDR1 is MDHEN and CDR2 SYDVKM. Trimming removed 10 bases from V and 7 bases from J, with 20 bases in between. This CDR3 region has 14 residues.

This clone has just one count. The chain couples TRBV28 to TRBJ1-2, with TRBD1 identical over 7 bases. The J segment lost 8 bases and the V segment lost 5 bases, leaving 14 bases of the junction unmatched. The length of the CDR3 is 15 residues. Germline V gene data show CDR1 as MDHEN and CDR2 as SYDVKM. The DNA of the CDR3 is TGTGCCAGCAGTCCCAGCATCGACAGGGTAGGGGGCTACACCTTC. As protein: CASSPSIDRVGGYTF.

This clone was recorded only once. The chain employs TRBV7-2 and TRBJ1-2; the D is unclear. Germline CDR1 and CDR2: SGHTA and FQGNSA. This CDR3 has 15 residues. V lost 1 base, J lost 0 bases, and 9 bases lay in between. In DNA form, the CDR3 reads TGTGCCAGCAGCTTAGGGCGGGCAACTAACTATGGCTACACCTTC. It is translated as CASSLGRATNYGYTF.

The chain's CDR3 is CAISPGQGAKGSTEAFF. CDR3 DNA sequence: TGTGCCATCAGTCCGGGACAGGGGGCTAAGGGGAGCACTGAAGCTTTCTTT. The gene calls are TRBV10-3 and TRBJ1-1, with 12 bases matching TRBD1. Per germline, CDR1 ENHRY and CDR2 SYGVKD. The CDR3 contains 17 residues. The trim removed 5 bases at V and 4 bases at J, leaving 11 bases unmatched.